Following are 16 T cell receptor beta chains from one sample sequenced in a study of naive and memory T cell subsets. An equimolar mix of two oligonucleotides served as the beta constant-region primer for TRBC1 and TRBC2. TCRdb re-called the UMI-ligation and nested PCR reads with MiXCR, one entry per CDR3 protein. There are roughly 140,000 distinct CDR3 sequences in the sample; 15% to 20% occur only once, and about 0.13% lies in the top ten. Sequencing was done on a sample of naive CD4+ T cells from blood. The origin of the receptors is a human donor in good health.

In this sample, this clonotype turned up many times. V and J are TRBV28 and TRBJ2-1, with 9 nucleotides matching TRBD2. V lost 1 base to trimming and J lost 4 bases; unmatched junction nucleotides: 5. Germline CDR1 MDHEN, CDR2 SYDVKM. This CDR3 comprises 16 residues. The CDR3 sequence: CASSLFALAGYNEQFF. Written as DNA, the CDR3 is TGTGCCAGCAGTTTATTTGCTCTAGCGGGATACAATGAGCAGTTCTTC. The complete variable domain, with remaining parts taken from reference TRBV28 and TRBJ2-1, reads DVKVTQSSRYLVKRTGEKVFLECVQDMDHENMFWYRQDPGLGLRLIYFSYDVKMKEKGDIPEGYSVSREKKERFSLILESASTNQTSMYLCASSLFALAGYNEQFFGPGTRLTVL.

The gene calls are TRBV7-7 and TRBJ2-2; weak D call: TRBD1 (6 bases). V dropped 4 bases and J dropped 2 bases, with 8 bases sitting between them. The CDR3 has 14 amino acids. CDR1 SSHAT and CDR2 FNYEAQ come from the germline V gene (reference sequence). CDR3 loop: CASSSDRNTGELFF. The CDR3 DNA is TGTGCCAGCAGCTCGGACAGAAACACCGGGGAGCTGTTTTTT. Full variable domain (missing parts from reference TRBV7-7 and TRBJ2-2): GAGVSQSPRYKVTKRGQDVTLRCDPISSHATLYWYQQALGQGPEFLTYFNYEAQPDKSGLPSDRFSAERPEGSISTLTIQRTEQRDSAMYRCASSSDRNTGELFFGEGSRLTVL.

The chain uses TRBV27 and TRBJ2-7, with no clear D. The germline gives CDR1 MNHEY, CDR2 SMNVEV (reference sequence). V lost 2 bases and J 5 bases, leaving 10 bases between the germline ends. The CDR3 consists of 13 residues. Here the CDR3 reads CASSLGRLDEQYF. The CDR3 nucleotides read TGTGCCAGCAGTTTAGGCAGGTTGGACGAGCAGTACTTC.

This clonotype was seen more than once but under ten times. This chain's CDR3 is CSARVVDSGKGMTDTQYF. The CDR3 nucleotides are TGCAGTGCTAGAGTGGTTGATAGCGGGAAGGGGATGACAGATACGCAGTATTTT. This sequence joins TRBV20-1 and TRBJ2-3; TRBD2 matches 8 bases. Unmatched junction bases numbered 15, after V lost 1 base and J lost 3 bases. CDR3 size: 18 residues. The germline gives CDR1 DFQATT, CDR2 SNEGSKA (reference sequence).

This clonotype was detected only a few times. This sequence joins TRBV29-1 and TRBJ2-3, with D perhaps TRBD1 (7 bases). CDR1 is SQVTM and CDR2 is ANQGSEA in the germline V gene. The CDR3 length is 18 residues. The V and J ends lost 3 bases and 3 bases respectively, with 25 bases between them. CDR3 DNA: TGCAGCGTTGATCAGATCGAACAGGGGCTACGGGGGACAGATACGCAGTATTTT. It is translated as CSVDQIEQGLRGTDTQYF.

This rearrangement joins TRBV11-3 to TRBJ2-1; a possible D gene is TRBD2 (6 bases). Per germline, CDR1 SGHNT and CDR2 YENEEA. V lost 1 base, J lost 9 bases, and 13 bases lay in between. CDR3 length: 14 amino acids. CDR3 sequence reads: CASSLGGKLGEQFF. CDR3 in DNA: TGTGCCAGCAGCTTAGGCGGGAAGCTTGGTGAGCAGTTCTTC.

This chain uses TRBV7-3 with TRBJ2-1, with TRBD1 identical over 7 bases. J gave up 4 bases and V 3 bases, and 6 bases lay outside the gene matches. Germline lookup yields CDR1 SGHTA and CDR2 FQGTGA. The CDR3 length is 15 residues. The CDR3 coding sequence is TGTGCCAGCAGCTTTACAGGGGAATATTACAATGAGCAGTTCTTC. It is translated as CASSFTGEYYNEQFF.

The sample holds a few counts of this clonotype. V gene TRBV29-1 combines with J gene TRBJ1-1; D remains ambiguous. CDR3 length: 13 residues. Germline CDR1 is SQVTM and CDR2 is ANQGSEA. With 5 bases removed from V and 8 bases from J, the gap between germline ends came to 18 bases. CDR3 in amino acids: CSVYPAGVKEAFF. In DNA form, the CDR3 reads TGCAGCGTTTACCCCGCTGGGGTGAAAGAAGCTTTCTTT.

This clonotype came up many times. The rearrangement links TRBV6-5 to TRBJ2-3; 9 nucleotides align to TRBD2. CDR3 length equals 14 residues. V lost 4 bases, J lost 6 bases, and 5 bases stayed unmatched. CDR1 and CDR2 from the germline V gene are MNHEY and SVGAGI. Here the CDR3 DNA reads TGTGCCAGCAGTTCCGGGACTAGCTTGGATACGCAGTATTTT. It encodes CASSSGTSLDTQYF.

The rearrangement uses TRBV18 and TRBJ2-3, with 11 positions matching TRBD1. J was trimmed by 4 bases and V by 5 bases; bases with no gene match: 5. CDR3 length: 15 residues. CDR1 KGHSH and CDR2 LQKENI come from the germline V gene. Here the CDR3 DNA reads TGTGCCAGCTCAGAACCGGGACAGGGGGCAGATACGCAGTATTTT. This encodes CASSEPGQGADTQYF.

This chain links TRBV7-2 with TRBJ2-7; D may be TRBD2 (5 bases). The CDR3 runs to 15 residues. Germline assignment: CDR1 SGHTA and CDR2 FQGNSA. V dropped 3 bases and J dropped 0 bases, with 12 bases sitting between them. This chain's CDR3 is CASSFDLAISYEQYF. CDR3 nucleotide sequence: TGTGCCAGCAGCTTCGATTTAGCGATCTCCTACGAGCAGTACTTC.

The chain combines TRBV12-3 or TRBV12-4 with TRBJ1-3, with D possibly TRBD1 on 5 matching bases. V lost 4 bases and J lost 0, with 10 bases in between. The CDR3 has 15 amino acids. The CDR3 is CASSSAGPSGNTIYF. The CDR3 coding sequence is TGTGCCAGCAGTTCGGCGGGACCCTCTGGAAACACCATATATTTT.

This clonotype has a handful of counts. The V call is TRBV7-3, the J call TRBJ1-2; D remains unclear. The CDR3 has 13 residues. V was pared by 0 bases and J by 4 bases, with 6 bases between. Germline CDR1 reads SGHTA; CDR2 reads FQGTGA. The CDR3 spells CASSLTGSYGYTF. CDR3 nucleotides: TGTGCCAGCAGCTTAACTGGCAGCTATGGCTACACCTTC.

V usage is TRBV10-3 and J usage is TRBJ2-3; D perhaps matches TRBD2 (5 bases). The CDR3 covers 14 residues. CDR1 is ENHRY, CDR2 SYGVKD, per germline. Trimming cost V 9 bases and J 2 bases, with 15 bases left between them. CDR3 sequence (DNA): TGTGCCATAGGAGGAGGCGAGTACACAGATACGCAGTATTTT. Amino acids: CAIGGGEYTDTQYF.

The rearrangement joins TRBV6-2 or TRBV6-3 to TRBJ2-1; maybe TRBD2 (6 bases). Trimming stripped 0 bases from V and 6 bases from J, with 15 bases between. The CDR3 covers 16 residues. CDR1 and CDR2 from the germline V gene are MNHEY and SVGEGT. The CDR3 protein is CASSYSPGLAFNEQFF. Here the CDR3 DNA reads TGTGCCAGCAGTTACTCCCCGGGGCTAGCGTTCAATGAGCAGTTCTTC.

The J gene is TRBJ1-5, the V gene TRBV29-1, with D hard to call. Germline V gene data show CDR1 as SQVTM and CDR2 as ANQGSEA. Deletions cut 2 bases from V and 7 bases from J, with 12 bases between. This CDR3 contains 13 residues. This chain's CDR3 is CSVEPGLGQPQHF. The CDR3 DNA reads as TGCAGCGTTGAACCGGGGTTAGGACAGCCCCAGCATTTT.